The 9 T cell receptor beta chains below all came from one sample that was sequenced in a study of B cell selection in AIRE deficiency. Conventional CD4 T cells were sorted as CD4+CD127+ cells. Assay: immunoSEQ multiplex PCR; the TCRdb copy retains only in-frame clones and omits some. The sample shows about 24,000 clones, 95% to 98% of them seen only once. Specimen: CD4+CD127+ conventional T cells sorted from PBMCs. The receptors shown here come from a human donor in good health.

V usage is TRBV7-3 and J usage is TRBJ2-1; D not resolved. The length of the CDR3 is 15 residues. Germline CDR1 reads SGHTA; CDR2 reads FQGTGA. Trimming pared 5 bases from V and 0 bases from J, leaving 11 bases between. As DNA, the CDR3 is TGTGCCAGCAGCCCTACGAGGAGCTCCTACAATGAGCAGTTCTTC. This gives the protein CASSPTRSSYNEQFF.

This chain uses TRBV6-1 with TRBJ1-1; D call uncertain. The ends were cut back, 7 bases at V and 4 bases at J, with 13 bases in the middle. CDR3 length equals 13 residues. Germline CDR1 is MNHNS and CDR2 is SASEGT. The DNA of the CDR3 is TGTGCCAGCACCGACATAGTGGGCACTGAAGCTTTCTTT. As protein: CASTDIVGTEAFF.

CDR3 sequence: CASSLAGGTYNEQFF. The CDR3 DNA follows: TGCGCCAGCAGCTTGGCTGGCGGCACCTACAATGAGCAGTTCTTC. The rearrangement links TRBV5-1 to TRBJ2-1; no firm D call. Germline V gene data show CDR1 as SGHRS and CDR2 as YFSETQ. The CDR3 covers 15 residues. With 0 bases removed from V and 2 bases from J, the gap between germline ends came to 9 bases.

The CDR3: CASSPRAGGETQYF. CDR3 sequence (DNA): TGTGCCAGCTCACCACGTGCGGGCGGGGAGACCCAGTACTTC. The chain employs TRBV18 and TRBJ2-5, with D possibly being TRBD2 (5 bases). This CDR3 comprises 14 residues. Germline-derived CDR1 and CDR2 are KGHSH and LQKENI. V was cut by 1 base and J by 5 bases, with 11 bases left in between. The entire variable domain, with the rest obtained from reference TRBV18 and TRBJ2-5, is as follows: NAGVMQNPRHLVRRRGQEARLRCSPMKGHSHVYWYRQLPEEGLKFMVYLQKENIIDESGMPKERFSAEFPKEGPSILRIQQVVRGDSAAYFCASSPRAGGETQYFGPGTRLLVL.

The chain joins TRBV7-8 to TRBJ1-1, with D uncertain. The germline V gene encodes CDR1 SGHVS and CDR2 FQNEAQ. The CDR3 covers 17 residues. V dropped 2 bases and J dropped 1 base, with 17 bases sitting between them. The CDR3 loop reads CASSLRPVFTGNTEAFF. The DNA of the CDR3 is TGTGCCAGCAGCTTACGTCCCGTCTTTACTGGGAACACTGAAGCTTTCTTT.

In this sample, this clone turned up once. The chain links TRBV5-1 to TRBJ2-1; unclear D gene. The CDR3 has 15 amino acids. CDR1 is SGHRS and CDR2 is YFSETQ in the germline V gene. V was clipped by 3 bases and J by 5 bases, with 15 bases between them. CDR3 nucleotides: TGCGCCAGCAGCTCTTCAGTAAGTGATGACAATGAGCAGTTCTTC. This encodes CASSSSVSDDNEQFF.

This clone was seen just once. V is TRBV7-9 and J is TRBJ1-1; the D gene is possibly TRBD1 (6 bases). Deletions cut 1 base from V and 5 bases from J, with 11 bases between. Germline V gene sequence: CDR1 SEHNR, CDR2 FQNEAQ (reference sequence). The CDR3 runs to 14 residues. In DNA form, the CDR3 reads TGTGCCAGCAGCTTAGAGGGGGTACGGACTGAAGCTTTCTTT. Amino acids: CASSLEGVRTEAFF. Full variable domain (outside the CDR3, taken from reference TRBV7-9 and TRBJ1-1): DTGVSQNPRHKITKRGQNVTFRCDPISEHNRLYWYRQTLGQGPEFLTYFQNEAQLEKSRLLSDRFSAERPKGSFSTLEIQRTEQGDSAMYLCASSLEGVRTEAFFGQGTRLTVV.

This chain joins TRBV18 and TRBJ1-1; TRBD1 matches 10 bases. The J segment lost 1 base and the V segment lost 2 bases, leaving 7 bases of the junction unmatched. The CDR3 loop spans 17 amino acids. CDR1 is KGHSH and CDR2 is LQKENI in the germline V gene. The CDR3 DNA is TGTGCCAGCTCACCAATCGAGGGGACAGGGGCGAACACTGAAGCTTTCTTT. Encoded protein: CASSPIEGTGANTEAFF.

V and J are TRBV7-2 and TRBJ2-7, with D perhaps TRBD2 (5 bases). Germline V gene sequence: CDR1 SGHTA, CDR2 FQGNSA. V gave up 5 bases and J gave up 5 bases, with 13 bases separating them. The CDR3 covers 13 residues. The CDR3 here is CASSLTMSHEQYF. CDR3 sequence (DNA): TGTGCCAGCAGCCTGACTATGAGCCACGAGCAGTACTTC.